This T cell receptor beta chain was recorded in a study of regulatory T cells in long-lasting Graves disease. There are many counts of this clonotype. With iRepertoire HTBI primers and Arm-PCR of CDR3 regions, TCR beta libraries were built. In TCRdb, the multiplex PCR reads were re-called with MiXCR into one record per CDR3 protein. This sample has about 450,000 distinct CDR3 sequences, with less than 20% found just once. Time point denoted: newly diagnosed GD, antithyroid drugs for less than 3 months. The authors made the TCR library using RNA they extracted from PBMCs. The same sample was also used in a study of T cells in Graves' hyperthyroidism and ophthalmopathy.

The sample here was peripheral blood mononuclear cells (PBMCs), taken at new diagnosis, from a patient treated with antithyroid drugs. The sequence was obtained from a woman aged 25 to 45 with Graves disease.

The CDR3 region is CASSPSANEQFF. The CDR3 DNA reads as TGTGCCAGCTCACCGTCGGCCAATGAGCAGTTCTTC. The chain uses TRBV18 and TRBJ2-1; D is undetermined. CDR1 and CDR2 from the germline V gene are KGHSH and LQKENI. V lost 3 bases and J lost 6, with 6 bases in between. The length of the CDR3 is 12 residues.